This TCR beta chain was sequenced for a study of shared clonotypes between healthy human individuals. Study conclusions and caveats: Sampling used blood alone; tissue repertoires probably differ. The genetic and exposure-history diversity represented was limited by few donors. Lower generation probabilities were found for non-shared clonotypes than for those shared by all four donors.

Comment on this clone: Antigen specificity is unknown. The same CDR3 can be traced to other DNA sequences in this sample.

Splitting of each subset's genomic DNA was done evenly across several immunoSEQ plates. Some clones are missing from TCRdb's copy, which holds only in-frame ones; the method was immunoSEQ multiplex PCR. The table includes under 2,500,000 clones, 90% to 97% detected once. Trimming pared 0 bases from V and 0 bases from J, leaving 3 bases between. The CDR3 totals 14 residues. The germline gives CDR1 SGHAT, CDR2 FQNNGV. Sequencing used naive CD4+ T cells sorted from blood. Subset reported: CD45RA+ positively selected. V gene TRBV11-2 combines with J gene TRBJ1-3, with D hard to call. This clonotype originated in a man between 18 and 35 years old in good health. The CDR3 DNA sequence: TGTGCCAGCAGCTTAGATTCCTCTGGAAACACCATATATTTT. Its protein product is CASSLDSSGNTIYF.